The next 10 T cell receptor beta chains were all read from a single sample in a study of blood T cell repertoires in COVID-19. Measured with immunoSEQ multiplex PCR; TCRdb has only the in-frame clones, and not every one. The table has under 250,000 clones, roughly 86% seen once. Specimen: peripheral blood. These receptors all come from a woman between 55 and 75 years old who had recovered from COVID-19.

This clone appeared a single time. The rearrangement uses TRBV25-1 and TRBJ2-1; 8 bases line up with TRBD2. Germline V CDR1 and CDR2: MGHDK, SYGVNS. The CDR3 sequence is 14 residues long. J was trimmed by 4 bases and V by 7 bases; bases with no gene match: 6. The CDR3 reads CASTGRGVYNEQFF. The CDR3 region has the DNA TGTGCCAGCACCGGGCGGGGGGTTTACAATGAGCAGTTCTTC.

CDR3 DNA: TGTGCCAGCAACCTCGGGGGGTTCCGAAGCGGCGGGGAGCTGTTTTTT. Residues: CASNLGGFRSGGELFF. This chain joins TRBV7-9 and TRBJ2-2; 7 bases match TRBD2. With 7 bases clipped from V and 7 bases from J, the junction kept 15 bases outside the gene matches. The CDR3 has 16 amino acids. CDR1 is SEHNR and CDR2 is FQNEAQ in the germline V gene (reference sequence).

This clone was found once. The J gene is TRBJ1-2, the V gene TRBV4-1; the D gene is possibly TRBD1 (5 bases). From germline, CDR1 is MGHRA and CDR2 YSYEKL. The CDR3 runs 15 residues. Trimming took off 4 bases at V and 3 bases at J, with 15 bases between the two ends. This CDR3 reads CASSPGGGDYYGYTF. The CDR3, as DNA: TGCGCCAGCAGCCCCGGGGGAGGGGATTACTATGGCTACACCTTC.

This clone has at least ten counts. V usage is TRBV11-2 and J usage is TRBJ1-2; D perhaps matches TRBD1 (6 bases). Trimming cost V 4 bases and J 4 bases, with 19 bases left between them. The germline gives CDR1 SGHAT, CDR2 FQNNGV. CDR3 length equals 16 residues. The CDR3 region has the DNA TGTGCCAGCAGCTCCCCCCGCTCAGGGGACCCCTATGGCTACACCTTC. This encodes CASSSPRSGDPYGYTF.

The chain carries TRBV15 and TRBJ2-3, with 9 bases that match TRBD1. Germline CDR1 and CDR2: LNHNV and YYDKDF (reference sequence). The CDR3 has 15 residues. V shed 3 bases, J shed 0 bases, and the junction held 1 base outside the gene matches. The chain's CDR3 is CATSRGQGSTDTQYF. CDR3 DNA: TGTGCCACCAGCAGGGGACAGGGCAGCACAGATACGCAGTATTTT.

The chain is built from TRBV5-1 and TRBJ2-5, with no clear D. Trimming removed 2 bases from V and 2 bases from J, with 7 bases in between. Germline V CDR1 and CDR2: SGHRS, YFSETQ. The CDR3 extends over 13 amino acids. The CDR3 is CASSFSRQETQYF. Written as DNA, the CDR3 is TGCGCCAGCAGCTTCTCCAGACAAGAGACCCAGTACTTC.

The chain uses TRBV28 and TRBJ1-5; TRBD1 agrees at 9 bases. CDR1 is MDHEN, CDR2 SYDVKM, per germline. The V and J ends lost 4 bases and 0 bases, in that order; junction bases with no gene match: 10. CDR3 size: 18 residues. CDR3 sequence (DNA): TGTGCCAGCAGTTCCCGGGACAGGGCAATTTATAGCAATCAGCCCCAGCATTTT. Protein sequence: CASSSRDRAIYSNQPQHF.

CDR3 amino acids: CARSFFRANRETQYF. CDR3 DNA: TGTGCCAGAAGCTTTTTCAGGGCAAACCGGGAGACCCAGTACTTC. V is TRBV5-3 and J is TRBJ2-5; D perhaps matches TRBD1 (5 bases). TRBV5-3 belongs to the ORF category, with a function that is uncertain. The CDR3 consists of 15 residues. V shed 2 bases and J shed 5 bases, with 16 bases lying between them.

The genes are TRBV4-2 and TRBJ2-7, with 7 bases lining up with TRBD2. The J segment lost 3 bases and the V segment lost 1 base, leaving 6 bases of the junction unmatched. The CDR3 runs 15 residues. From germline, CDR1 is LGHNA and CDR2 YNFKEQ. CDR3 sequence: CASSQVTAGFYEQYF. For the CDR3, the DNA is TGTGCCAGCAGCCAAGTAACAGCGGGGTTCTACGAGCAGTACTTC.

The chain combines TRBV21-1 with TRBJ1-1. TRBV21-1 is termed a pseudogene. The CDR3 loop spans 13 amino acids. CDR3: CARGGGLIAEAFF. Written as DNA, the CDR3 is TGTGCCAGGGGAGGGGGACTGATTGCTGAAGCTTTCTTT.